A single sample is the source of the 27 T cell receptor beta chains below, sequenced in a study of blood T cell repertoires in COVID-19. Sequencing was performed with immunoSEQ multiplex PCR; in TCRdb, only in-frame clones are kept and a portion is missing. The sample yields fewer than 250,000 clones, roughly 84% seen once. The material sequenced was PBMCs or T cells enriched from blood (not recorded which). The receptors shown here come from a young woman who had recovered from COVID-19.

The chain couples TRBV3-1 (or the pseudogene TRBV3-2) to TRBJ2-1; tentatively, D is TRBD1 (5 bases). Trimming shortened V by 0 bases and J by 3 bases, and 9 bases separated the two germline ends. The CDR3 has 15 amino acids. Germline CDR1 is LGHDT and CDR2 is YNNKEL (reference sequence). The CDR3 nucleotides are TGTGCCAGCAGCCAAGATCGGCAGGGCTACAATGAGCAGTTCTTC. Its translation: CASSQDRQGYNEQFF.

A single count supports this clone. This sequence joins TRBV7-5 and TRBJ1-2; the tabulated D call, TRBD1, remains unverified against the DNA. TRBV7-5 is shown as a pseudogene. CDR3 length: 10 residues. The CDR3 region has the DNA TGTGCCAGAAGCACAGGTGGCTACACCTTC. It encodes CARSTGGYTF.

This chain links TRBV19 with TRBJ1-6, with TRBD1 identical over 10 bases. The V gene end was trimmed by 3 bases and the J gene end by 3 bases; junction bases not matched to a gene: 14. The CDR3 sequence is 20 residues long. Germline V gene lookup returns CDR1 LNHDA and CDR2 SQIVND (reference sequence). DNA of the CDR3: TGTGCCAGTAGTATCTCCCCCCCGGGACAGGGGAGTCGCTATAATTCACCCCTCCACTTT. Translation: CASSISPPGQGSRYNSPLHF.

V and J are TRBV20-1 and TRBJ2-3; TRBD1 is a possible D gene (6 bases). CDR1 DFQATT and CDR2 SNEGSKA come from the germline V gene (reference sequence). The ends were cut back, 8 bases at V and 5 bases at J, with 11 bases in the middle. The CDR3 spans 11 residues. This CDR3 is CSLQGKDTQYF. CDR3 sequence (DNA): TGCAGTCTGCAGGGGAAAGATACGCAGTATTTT.

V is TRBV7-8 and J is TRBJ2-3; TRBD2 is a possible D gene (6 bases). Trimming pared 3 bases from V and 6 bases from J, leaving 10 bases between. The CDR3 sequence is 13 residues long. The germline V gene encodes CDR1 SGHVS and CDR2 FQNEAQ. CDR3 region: CASSLGRGDTQYF. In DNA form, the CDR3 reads TGTGCCAGCAGCTTGGGTCGGGGGGATACGCAGTATTTT.

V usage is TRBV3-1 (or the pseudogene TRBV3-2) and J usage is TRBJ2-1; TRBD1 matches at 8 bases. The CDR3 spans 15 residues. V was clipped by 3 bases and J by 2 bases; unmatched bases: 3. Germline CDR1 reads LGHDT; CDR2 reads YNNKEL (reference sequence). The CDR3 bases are TGTGCCAGCAGCCAGAGGACAGGGCCCTACAATGAGCAGTTCTTC. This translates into CASSQRTGPYNEQFF.

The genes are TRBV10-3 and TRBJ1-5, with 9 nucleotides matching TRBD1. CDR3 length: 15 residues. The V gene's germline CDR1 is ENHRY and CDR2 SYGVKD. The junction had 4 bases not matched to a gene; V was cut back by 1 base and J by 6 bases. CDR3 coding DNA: TGTGCCATCAGTGAGTTAGGACAGGGGATTCAGCCCCAGCATTTT. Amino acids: CAISELGQGIQPQHF.

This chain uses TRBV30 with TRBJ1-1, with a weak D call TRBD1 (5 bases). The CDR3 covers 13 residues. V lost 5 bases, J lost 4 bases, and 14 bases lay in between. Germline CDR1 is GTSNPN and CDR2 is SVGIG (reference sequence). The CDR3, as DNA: TGTGCCTGGGGGGGAGGGTTTGTCACTGAAGCTTTCTTT. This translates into CAWGGGFVTEAFF. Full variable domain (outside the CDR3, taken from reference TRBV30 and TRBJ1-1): SQTIHQWPATLVQPVGSPLSLECTVEGTSNPNLYWYRQAAGRGLQLLFYSVGIGQISSEVPQNLSASRPQDRQFILSSKKLLLSDSGFYLCAWGGGFVTEAFFGQGTRLTVV.

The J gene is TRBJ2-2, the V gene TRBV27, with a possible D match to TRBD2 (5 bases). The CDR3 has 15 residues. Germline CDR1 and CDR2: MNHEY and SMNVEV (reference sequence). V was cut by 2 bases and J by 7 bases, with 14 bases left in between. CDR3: CASSLVLRGYGELFF. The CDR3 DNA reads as TGTGCCAGCAGTTTAGTTTTAAGAGGGTACGGGGAGCTGTTTTTT.

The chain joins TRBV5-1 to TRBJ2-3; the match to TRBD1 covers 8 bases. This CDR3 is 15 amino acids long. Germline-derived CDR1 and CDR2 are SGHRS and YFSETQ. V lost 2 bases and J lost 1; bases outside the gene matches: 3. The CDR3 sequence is CASSFGTGGTDTQYF. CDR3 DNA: TGCGCCAGCAGCTTCGGGACAGGAGGCACAGATACGCAGTATTTT.

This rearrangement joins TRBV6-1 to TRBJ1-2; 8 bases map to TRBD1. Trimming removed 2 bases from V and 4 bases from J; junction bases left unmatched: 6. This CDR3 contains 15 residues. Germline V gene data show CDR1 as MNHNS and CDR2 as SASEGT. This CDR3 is CASSEPRQGSYGYTF. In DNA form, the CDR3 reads TGTGCCAGCAGTGAACCGAGACAGGGGAGCTATGGCTACACCTTC.

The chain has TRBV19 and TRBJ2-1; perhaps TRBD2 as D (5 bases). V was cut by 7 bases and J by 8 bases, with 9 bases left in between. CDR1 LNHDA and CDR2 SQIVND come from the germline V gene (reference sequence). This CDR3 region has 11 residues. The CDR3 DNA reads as TGTGCCAGTATCTCGGAGGATGAGCAGTTCTTC. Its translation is CASISEDEQFF.

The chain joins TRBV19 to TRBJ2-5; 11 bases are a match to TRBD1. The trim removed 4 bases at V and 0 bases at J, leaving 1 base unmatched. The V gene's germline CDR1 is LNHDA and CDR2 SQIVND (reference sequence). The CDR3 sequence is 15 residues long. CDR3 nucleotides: TGTGCCAGTAGTAAGGGACAGGGGGACCAAGAGACCCAGTACTTC. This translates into CASSKGQGDQETQYF.

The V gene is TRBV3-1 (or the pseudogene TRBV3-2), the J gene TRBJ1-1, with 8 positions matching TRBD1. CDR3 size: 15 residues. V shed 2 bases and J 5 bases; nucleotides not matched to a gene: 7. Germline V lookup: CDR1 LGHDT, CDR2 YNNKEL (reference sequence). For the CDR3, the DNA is TGTGCCAGCAGCCAAACAGGGGGACGAGGAACTGAAGCTTTCTTT. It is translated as CASSQTGGRGTEAFF.

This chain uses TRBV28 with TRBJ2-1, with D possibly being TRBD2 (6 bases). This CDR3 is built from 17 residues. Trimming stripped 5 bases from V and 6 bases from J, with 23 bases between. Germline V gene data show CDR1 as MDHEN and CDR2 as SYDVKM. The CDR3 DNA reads TGTGCCAGCAGTCCAATGCCCCCTAGCGCAACCGTCAATGAGCAGTTCTTC. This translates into CASSPMPPSATVNEQFF.

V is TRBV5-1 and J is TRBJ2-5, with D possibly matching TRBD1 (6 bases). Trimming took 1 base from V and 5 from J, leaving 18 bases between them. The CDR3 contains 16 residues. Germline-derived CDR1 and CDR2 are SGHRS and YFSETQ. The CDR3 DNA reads TGCGCCAGCAGCTTGCAGGGGCGCACCGTGGGGGAGACCCAGTACTTC. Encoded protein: CASSLQGRTVGETQYF.

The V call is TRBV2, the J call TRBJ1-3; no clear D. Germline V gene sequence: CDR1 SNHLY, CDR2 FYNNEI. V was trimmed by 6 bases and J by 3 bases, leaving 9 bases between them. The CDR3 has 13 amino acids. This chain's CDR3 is CASSGLNGNTIYF. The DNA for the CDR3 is TGTGCCAGCAGCGGACTGAATGGAAACACCATATATTTT. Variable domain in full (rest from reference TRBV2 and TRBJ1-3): EPEVTQTPSHQVTQMGQEVILRCVPISNHLYFYWYRQILGQKVEFLVSFYNNEISEKSEIFDDQFSVERPDGSNFTLKIRSTKLEDSAMYFCASSGLNGNTIYFGEGSWLTVV.

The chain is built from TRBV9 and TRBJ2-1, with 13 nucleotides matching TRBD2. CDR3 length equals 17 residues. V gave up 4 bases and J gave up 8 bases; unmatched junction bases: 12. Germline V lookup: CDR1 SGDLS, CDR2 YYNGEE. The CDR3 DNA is TGTGCCAGCAGCCCAACTAGCGGGAGGGCCCTATTAGATGAGCAGTTCTTC. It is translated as CASSPTSGRALLDEQFF.

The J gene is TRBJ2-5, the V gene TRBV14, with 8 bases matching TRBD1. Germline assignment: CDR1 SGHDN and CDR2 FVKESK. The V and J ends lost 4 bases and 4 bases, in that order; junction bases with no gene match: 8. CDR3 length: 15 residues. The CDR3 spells CASSPGQGSRETQYF. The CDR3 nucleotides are TGTGCCAGCAGCCCAGGACAGGGTTCAAGAGAGACCCAGTACTTC.

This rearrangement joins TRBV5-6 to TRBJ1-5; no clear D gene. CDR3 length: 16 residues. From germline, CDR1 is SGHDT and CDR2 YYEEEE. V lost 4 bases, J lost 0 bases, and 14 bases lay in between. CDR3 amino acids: CASSGGGPYSNQPQHF. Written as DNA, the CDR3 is TGTGCCAGCAGCGGAGGTGGCCCTTATAGCAATCAGCCCCAGCATTTT.

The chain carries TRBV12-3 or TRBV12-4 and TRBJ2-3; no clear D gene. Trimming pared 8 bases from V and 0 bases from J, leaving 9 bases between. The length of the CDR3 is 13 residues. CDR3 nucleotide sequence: TGTGCCAGCCAACCGACTAGCACAGATACGCAGTATTTT. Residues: CASQPTSTDTQYF.

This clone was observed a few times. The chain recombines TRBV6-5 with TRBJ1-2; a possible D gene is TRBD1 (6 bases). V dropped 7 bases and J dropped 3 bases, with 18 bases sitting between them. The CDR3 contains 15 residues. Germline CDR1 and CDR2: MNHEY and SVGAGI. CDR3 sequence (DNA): TGTGCCAGCATCCCCGAGTGGGGGGGCTACTATGGCTACACCTTC. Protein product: CASIPEWGGYYGYTF.

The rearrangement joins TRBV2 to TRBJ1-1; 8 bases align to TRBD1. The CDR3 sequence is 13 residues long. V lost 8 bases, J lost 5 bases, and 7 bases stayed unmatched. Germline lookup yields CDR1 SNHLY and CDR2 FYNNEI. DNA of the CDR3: TGTGCCAGCCTTAGACAGGGGAATACTGAAGCTTTCTTT. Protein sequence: CASLRQGNTEAFF.

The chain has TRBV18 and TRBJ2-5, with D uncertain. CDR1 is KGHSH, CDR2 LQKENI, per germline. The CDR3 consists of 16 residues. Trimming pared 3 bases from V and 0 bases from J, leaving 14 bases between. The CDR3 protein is CASSPRGKVNQETQYF. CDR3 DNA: TGTGCCAGCTCACCGCGCGGCAAAGTAAACCAAGAGACCCAGTACTTC. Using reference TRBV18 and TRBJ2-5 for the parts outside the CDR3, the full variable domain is NAGVMQNPRHLVRRRGQEARLRCSPMKGHSHVYWYRQLPEEGLKFMVYLQKENIIDESGMPKERFSAEFPKEGPSILRIQQVVRGDSAAYFCASSPRGKVNQETQYFGPGTRLLVL.

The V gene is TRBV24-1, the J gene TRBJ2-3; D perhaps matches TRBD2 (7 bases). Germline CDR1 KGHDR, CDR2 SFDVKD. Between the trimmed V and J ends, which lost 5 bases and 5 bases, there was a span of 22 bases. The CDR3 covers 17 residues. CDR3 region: CATSGRTTGGAGDTQYF. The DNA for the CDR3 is TGTGCCACCAGTGGCAGAACCACGGGGGGCGCGGGAGATACGCAGTATTTT.

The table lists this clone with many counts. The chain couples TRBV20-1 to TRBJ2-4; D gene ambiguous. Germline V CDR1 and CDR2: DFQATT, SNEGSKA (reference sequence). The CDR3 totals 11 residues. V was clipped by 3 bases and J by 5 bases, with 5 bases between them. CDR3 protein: CSASAQNIQYF. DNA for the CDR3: TGCAGTGCTAGCGCGCAAAACATTCAGTACTTC.

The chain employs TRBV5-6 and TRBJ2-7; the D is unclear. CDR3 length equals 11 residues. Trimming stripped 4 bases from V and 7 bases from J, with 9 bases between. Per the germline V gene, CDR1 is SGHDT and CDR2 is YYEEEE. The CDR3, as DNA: TGTGCCAGCAGCCGTGACTGGGAGCAGTACTTC. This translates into CASSRDWEQYF.